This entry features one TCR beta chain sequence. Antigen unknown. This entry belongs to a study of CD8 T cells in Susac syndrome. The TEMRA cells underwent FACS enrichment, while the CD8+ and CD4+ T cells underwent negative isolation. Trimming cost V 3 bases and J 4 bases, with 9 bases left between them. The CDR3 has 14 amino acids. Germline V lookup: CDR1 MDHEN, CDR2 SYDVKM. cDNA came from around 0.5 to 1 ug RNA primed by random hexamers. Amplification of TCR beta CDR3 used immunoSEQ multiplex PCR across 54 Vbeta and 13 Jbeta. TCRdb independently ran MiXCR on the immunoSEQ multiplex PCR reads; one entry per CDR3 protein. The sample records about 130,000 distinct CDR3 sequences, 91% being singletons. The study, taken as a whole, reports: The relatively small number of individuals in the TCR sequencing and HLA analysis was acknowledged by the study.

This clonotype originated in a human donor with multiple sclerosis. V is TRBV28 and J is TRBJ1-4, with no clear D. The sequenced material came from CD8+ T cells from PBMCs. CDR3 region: CASSFITLNEKLFF. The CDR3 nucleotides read TGTGCCAGCAGTTTCATCACGCTTAATGAAAAACTGTTTTTT.